A single sample gave rise to the 6 T cell receptor beta chains below, sequenced in a study of blood T cells in healthy people across ages (dated by TCRdb to about 2015). The method was 5' RACE. Sequencing was carried out with an Illumina HiSeq 2500. A second PCR of roughly 7 to 11 cycles was performed with a sample-barcoded 5' primer and a J-beta primer mix. Through fastp at Q25 and MiXCR, TCRdb rebuilt clones from the public reads, retaining in-frame beta chains. Rows matching on CDR3 protein sequence are summarized as one entry with the most common DNA and genes. The sample table shows 750,000 to 950,000 distinct CDR3 sequences, and 25% to 35% are seen once. More than 8.5% of the sample rests with the top ten. The same specimen was also included in a second study, on T cells of mothers and their children.

The sequencing input was blood. The source of these receptors is a middle-aged woman in good health.

This chain connects TRBV28 to TRBJ2-6; possibly TRBD2 for D (6 bases). The germline V and J ends were trimmed by 2 bases and 1 base, with 12 bases remaining between them. Per germline, CDR1 MDHEN and CDR2 SYDVKM. This CDR3 region has 17 residues. The CDR3 bases are TGTGCCAGCAGTTTAGGGACTGTCCCTTCTGGGGCCAACGTCCTGACTTTC. Protein: CASSLGTVPSGANVLTF. The variable domain in full, completed from reference TRBV28 and TRBJ2-6, reads DVKVTQSSRYLVKRTGEKVFLECVQDMDHENMFWYRQDPGLGLRLIYFSYDVKMKEKGDIPEGYSVSREKKERFSLILESASTNQTSMYLCASSLGTVPSGANVLTFGAGSRLTVL.

In this sample, this clonotype turned up a few times. The J gene is TRBJ1-2, the V gene TRBV28; no clear D. Germline-derived CDR1 and CDR2 are MDHEN and SYDVKM. V lost 5 bases, J lost 5 bases, and 18 bases lay in between. This CDR3 has 15 amino acids. The CDR3 DNA reads as TGTGCCAGCAGTCCCGAAACCCCGGCGAGATATGGCTACACCTTC. Its protein product is CASSPETPARYGYTF.

Ten or more counts support this clonotype. The V and J genes are TRBV7-6 and TRBJ2-7; no definite D call. The CDR3 extends over 15 amino acids. Germline V gene lookup returns CDR1 SGHVS and CDR2 FNYEAQ. The ends were cut back, 5 bases at V and 0 bases at J, with 14 bases in the middle. CDR3 sequence reads: CASSAASGFSYEQYF. CDR3 DNA: TGTGCCAGCAGCGCCGCGTCAGGCTTCTCCTACGAGCAGTACTTC.

This clonotype was seen only a few times. The CDR3 nucleotides read TGCGCCAGCAGCTCCGGGGTAGCGGGGGGGCCTGAGCAGTTCTTC. It translates to CASSSGVAGGPEQFF. This chain joins TRBV5-1 and TRBJ2-1, with TRBD2 identical over 11 bases. J lost 9 bases, V lost 3 bases, and 8 bases had no gene match. This CDR3 comprises 15 residues. The V gene's germline CDR1 is SGHRS and CDR2 YFSETQ.

The chain joins TRBV19 to TRBJ1-1, with 8 positions matching TRBD1. This CDR3 region has 15 residues. V gave up 3 bases and J gave up 1 base; unmatched junction bases: 4. In germline, CDR1 is LNHDA, CDR2 SQIVND (reference sequence). The CDR3 sequence: CASSMTQGGNTEAFF. The CDR3 coding sequence is TGTGCCAGTAGTATGACACAGGGGGGGAACACTGAAGCTTTCTTT. Supplemented by reference TRBV19 and TRBJ1-1, the full variable domain reads DGGITQSPKYLFRKEGQNVTLSCEQNLNHDAMYWYRQDPGQGLRLIYYSQIVNDFQKGDIAEGYSVSREKKESFPLTVTSAQKNPTAFYLCASSMTQGGNTEAFFGQGTRLTVV.

V gene TRBV2 combines with J gene TRBJ2-2, with D tentatively TRBD1 (6 bases). This CDR3 has 14 amino acids. Deletions cut 7 bases from V and 2 bases from J, with 11 bases between. Germline CDR1 and CDR2: SNHLY and FYNNEI. CDR3 sequence (DNA): TGTGCCAGCAAGGACAGAGCTAACACCGGGGAGCTGTTTTTT. Amino acids: CASKDRANTGELFF.